This T cell receptor (beta chain) was obtained from a study of cytomegalovirus exposure and HLA in healthy donors. A multiplex PCR was run with 60 Vbeta primers and 13 Jbeta primers. This table comes from immunoSEQ multiplex PCR, and its TCRdb copy is limited to in-frame clones, with some not included. The data show some 200,000 clones, about 81% seen once. For this clone: Its specificity is unknown. One end of the junction is discordant with germline, which a read error may explain.

Study results and limitations: V- and J-gene trimming of TCR beta was linked (in a later analysis) to a missense DCLRE1C variant. TCR beta V segments were, for the most part, productive about 90% or about 30% of the time in an earlier analysis.

Per the germline V gene, CDR1 is SEHNR and CDR2 is FQNEAQ (reference sequence). CDR3 length: 17 residues. This TCR was recovered from a woman under 30 in good health and CMV-seronegative. The material sequenced was PBMCs. This chain uses TRBV7-9 with TRBJ1-5; weak D call: TRBD1 (5 bases). The CDR3 nucleotides are TGTTCCAGCAGCCCCAAAAGACAGCTTAGTAGCAATCAGCCCCAGCATTTT. Its protein product is CSSSPKRQLSSNQPQHF. Combining the CDR3 with reference TRBV7-9 and TRBJ1-5 gives the whole variable domain DTGVSQNPRHKITKRGQNVTFRCDPISEHNRLYWYRQTLGQGPEFLTYFQNEAQLEKSRLLSDRFSAERPKGSFSTLEIQRTEQGDSAMYLCSSSPKRQLSSNQPQHFGDGTRLSIL.